This T cell receptor (beta chain) was recorded in a study of PD-L1 blockade in urothelial cancer. Study overall: Analyses used blood from 3 weeks (second dose) and 6 weeks after treatment start.

The germline V and J ends were trimmed by 8 bases and 0 bases, with 19 bases remaining between them. The CDR3 sequence is 16 residues long. In germline, CDR1 is KGHSH, CDR2 LQKENI. Profiled with immunoSEQ multiplex PCR; TCRdb holds only in-frame clones, not every one. The table shows fewer than 60,000 clones, with over 75% occurring only once. Noted time point: pretreatment peripheral blood. The chain is built from TRBV18 and TRBJ1-1; perhaps TRBD1 as D (6 bases). Sequenced here: PBMCs, sampled around atezolizumab (anti-PD-L1) treatment. The sequence derives from a man in his sixties or seventies with urothelial cancer. CDR3 protein: CASQAGWRDMNTEAFF. As DNA, the CDR3 is TGTGCCAGCCAAGCGGGGTGGAGGGACATGAACACTGAAGCTTTCTTT. Full variable domain (outside the CDR3, taken from reference TRBV18 and TRBJ1-1): NAGVMQNPRHLVRRRGQEARLRCSPMKGHSHVYWYRQLPEEGLKFMVYLQKENIIDESGMPKERFSAEFPKEGPSILRIQQVVRGDSAAYFCASQAGWRDMNTEAFFGQGTRLTVV.